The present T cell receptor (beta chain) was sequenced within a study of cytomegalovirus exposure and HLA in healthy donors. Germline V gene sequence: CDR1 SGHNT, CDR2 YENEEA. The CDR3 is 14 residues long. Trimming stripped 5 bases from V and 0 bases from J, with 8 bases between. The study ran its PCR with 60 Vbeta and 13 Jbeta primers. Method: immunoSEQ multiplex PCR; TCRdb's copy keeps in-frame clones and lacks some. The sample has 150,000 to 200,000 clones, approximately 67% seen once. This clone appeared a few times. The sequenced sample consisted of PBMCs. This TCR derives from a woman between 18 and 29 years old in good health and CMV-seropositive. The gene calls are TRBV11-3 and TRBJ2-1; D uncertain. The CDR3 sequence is CASSLGLSYNEQFF. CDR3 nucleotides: TGTGCCAGCAGCCTGGGCCTCTCCTACAATGAGCAGTTCTTC.